These T cell receptor beta chains were read from a single sample in a study of cytomegalovirus exposure and HLA in healthy donors. Libraries were prepared by immunoSEQ multiplex PCR; TCRdb keeps only in-frame clonotypes and omits some of them. The table includes 150,000 or so clones, around 75% detected once. Sequenced: PBMCs. The receptors derive from a man between 18 and 35 years old in good health and CMV-seropositive. Each CDR3 is given with its conserved first and last residue. A D gene is named only where the DNA matches it firmly. A clone size is listed for some rows: how often the clone was seen (once, few, many), or a class if it is expanded.

DNA,CDR3,size,J,V,D
TGTGCCAGCAGCTTAAGGGTCCGATGGGACTCCCTATACACCGGGGAGCTGTTTTTT,CASSLRVRWDSLYTGELFF,-,TRBJ2-2,TRBV7-9,-
TGTGCCAGCAGCCAAGATGGAGCTAGCAGTCGGGAAGCTTTCTTT,CASSQDGASSREAFF,-,TRBJ1-1,TRBV4-2,-
TGTGCCAGCAGTCCCCTTTTCCCAGATACGCAGTATTTT,CASSPLFPDTQYF,-,TRBJ2-3,TRBV6-1,-
TGTGCCAGCAGTTCCGTCAGGGGGCTTTTGGAGACCCAGTACTTC,CASSSVRGLLETQYF,-,TRBJ2-5,TRBV27,TRBD1
TGCGCCAGCAGTGAATCAGCGGGAGCCTACAATGAGCAGTTCTTC,CASSESAGAYNEQFF,-,TRBJ2-1,TRBV10-1,TRBD2
TGTGCCATCACGGAGGAGGTCGGTAATTCACCCCTCCACTTT,CAITEEVGNSPLHF,-,TRBJ1-6,TRBV5-5,-
TGTGCCAGCAGCCTTGACACTGCCGGGGAGCTGTTTTTT,CASSLDTAGELFF,-,TRBJ2-2,TRBV5-4,-
TGTGCCAGTAACAACCGAGTGATGAGGGGGCGAGGCTATGGCTACACCTTC,CASNNRVMRGRGYGYTF,-,TRBJ1-2,TRBV19,TRBD1
TGTGCCAGCAGCTTCTCCTTGGAGCTGTTTTTT,CASSFSLELFF,once,TRBJ2-2,TRBV7-9,-
TGTGCCAGCAGCTTAACCCCCGGGACTAGCCAAAATACGCAGTATTTT,CASSLTPGTSQNTQYF,once,TRBJ2-3,TRBV7-3,TRBD2
TGTGCCAGCAGCCCGAACATTAACCCGGAATTTTCTTCGGGACAACAGCAGTACTTC,CASSPNINPEFSSGQQQYF,-,TRBJ2-7,TRBV16,-
TGTGCCAGCAGTCCGGGACTAGGGCGCTCCTACGAGCAGTACTTC,CASSPGLGRSYEQYF,-,TRBJ2-7,TRBV27,TRBD2
TGTGCCAGTAGTATTCTTAATGCTAACTATGGCTACACCTTC,CASSILNANYGYTF,-,TRBJ1-2,TRBV19,-
TGTGCCAGCAGTTCCCGGGACAGGGGAGGGGAGACCCAGTACTTC,CASSSRDRGGETQYF,-,TRBJ2-5,TRBV27,TRBD1
TGTGCCAGCAGCGGGGAGCTAGCGGAAGTAAATGAGCAGTTCTTC,CASSGELAEVNEQFF,-,TRBJ2-1,TRBV4-2,TRBD2
TGTGCCAGCAGCGCTGACGGGAACTATGGCTACACCTTC,CASSADGNYGYTF,-,TRBJ1-2,TRBV9,-
TGTGCCAGCAGTGTCCTGGAGGGAGCTAACTATGGCTACACCTTC,CASSVLEGANYGYTF,-,TRBJ1-2,TRBV2,-
TGTGCCAGTAGTATCATAATCCCAGATGGTGCAGATACGCAGTATTTT,CASSIIIPDGADTQYF,-,TRBJ2-3,TRBV19,-